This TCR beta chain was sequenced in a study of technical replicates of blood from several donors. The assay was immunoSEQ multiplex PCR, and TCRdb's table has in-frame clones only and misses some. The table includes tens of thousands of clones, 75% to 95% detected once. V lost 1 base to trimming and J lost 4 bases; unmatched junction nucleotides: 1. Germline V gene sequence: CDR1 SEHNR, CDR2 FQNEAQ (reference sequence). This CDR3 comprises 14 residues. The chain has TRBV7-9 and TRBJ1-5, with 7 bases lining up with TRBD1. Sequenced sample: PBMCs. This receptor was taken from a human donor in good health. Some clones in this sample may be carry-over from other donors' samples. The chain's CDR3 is CASSLEQGNQPQHF. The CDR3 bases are TGTGCCAGCAGCTTAGAACAGGGGAATCAGCCCCAGCATTTT.